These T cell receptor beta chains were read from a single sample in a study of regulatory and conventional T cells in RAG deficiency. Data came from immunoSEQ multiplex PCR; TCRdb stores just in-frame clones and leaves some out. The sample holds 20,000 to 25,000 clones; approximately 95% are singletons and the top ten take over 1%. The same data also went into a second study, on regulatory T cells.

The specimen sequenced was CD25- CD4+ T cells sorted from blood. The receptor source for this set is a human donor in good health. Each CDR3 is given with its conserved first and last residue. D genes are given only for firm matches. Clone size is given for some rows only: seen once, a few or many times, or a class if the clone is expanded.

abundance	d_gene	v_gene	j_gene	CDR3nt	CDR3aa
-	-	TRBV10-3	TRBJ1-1	TGTGCCATCAGCGAAGGGGCAACTGAAGCTTTCTTT	CAISEGATEAFF
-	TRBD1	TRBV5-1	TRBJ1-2	TGCGCCAGCAGCTCCGGGACAGGGGAATCTGGCTACACCTTC	CASSSGTGESGYTF
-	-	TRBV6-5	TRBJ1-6	TGTGCCAGCAGTTATCAGGGCTCCTATAATTCACCCCTCCACTTT	CASSYQGSYNSPLHF
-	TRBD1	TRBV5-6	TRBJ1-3	TGTGCCAGCAGCTACGGACAGGGCAGTACTGGAAACACCATATATTTT	CASSYGQGSTGNTIYF
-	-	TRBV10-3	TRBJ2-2	TGTGCCATCAGTCCCACCTCTGGTCGGACCGGGGAGCTGTTTTTT	CAISPTSGRTGELFF
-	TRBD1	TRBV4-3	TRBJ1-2	TGCGCCAGCAGCCGGATTAGAGGAAAGGGGGCGATATATGGCTACACCTTC	CASSRIRGKGAIYGYTF
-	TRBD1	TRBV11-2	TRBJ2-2	TGTGCCAGCAGGACCCCGGGACAGGGGTCCGGGGAGCTGTTTTTT	CASRTPGQGSGELFF
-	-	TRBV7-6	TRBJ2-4	TGTGCCAGCAGCCCCGACAGCCAAAAGGGGAACATTCAGTACTTC	CASSPDSQKGNIQYF
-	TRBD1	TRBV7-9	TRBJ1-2	TGTGCCAGCAGCTTAAGACAACCCGGGACAGGGGGAACGGAAGGCTACACCTTC	CASSLRQPGTGGTEGYTF
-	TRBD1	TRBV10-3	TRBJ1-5	TGTGCCATCGGCGGGACAGGGAGTCAGCCCCAGCATTTT	CAIGGTGSQPQHF
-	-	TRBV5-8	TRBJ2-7	TGTGCCAGCAGCTCCGAAGACACCATGTACGAGCAGTACTTC	CASSSEDTMYEQYF
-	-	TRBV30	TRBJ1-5	TGTGCCTGGAGTTCCCAGGGAAATACGTTGCGCCAGCCCCAGCATTTT	CAWSSQGNTLRQPQHF
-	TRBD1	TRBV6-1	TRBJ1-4	TGTGCCAGCAGTTGGACAGGGGAGGAAAAACTGTTTTTT	CASSWTGEEKLFF
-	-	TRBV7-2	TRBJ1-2	TGTGCCAGCAGCTTACCCTCGACAGTTGCAAACTATGGCTACACCTTC	CASSLPSTVANYGYTF
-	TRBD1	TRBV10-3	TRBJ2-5	TGTGCCATCAGTGATCGTGGTCCACAGGGGGCAGAGACCCAGTACTTC	CAISDRGPQGAETQYF
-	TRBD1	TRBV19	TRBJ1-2	TGTGCCAGCGATACAGGGGCGCCCCTTAACTATGGCTACACCTTC	CASDTGAPLNYGYTF
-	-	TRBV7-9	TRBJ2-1	TGTGCCAGCAGCTCCCCGGCAGGTCGCAATGAGCAGTTCTTC	CASSSPAGRNEQFF
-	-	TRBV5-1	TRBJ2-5	TGCGCCAGCAGCTTCCCACGGGACGCGGGGGAGACCCAGTACTTC	CASSFPRDAGETQYF
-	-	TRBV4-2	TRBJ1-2	TGTGCCAGCAGCTCCGGCAACATTGCCACAGGGAAGTATGGCTACACCTTC	CASSSGNIATGKYGYTF
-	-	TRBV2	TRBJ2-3	TGTGCCAGCAGTGAATTGGCGGGGCCAAGCACAGATACGCAGTATTTT	CASSELAGPSTDTQYF
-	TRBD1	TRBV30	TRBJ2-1	TGTGCCTGGATTTGGTTCGGAGGAACTGACAGGGACAACAATGAGCAGTTCTTC	CAWIWFGGTDRDNNEQFF
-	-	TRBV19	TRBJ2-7	TGTGCCAGTAGTATCGGAGACAGTTTAACCTACGAGCAGTACTTC	CASSIGDSLTYEQYF
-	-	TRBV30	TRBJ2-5	TGTGCCTGGAGTGTTGACGGGTTGCGACAAGAGACCCAGTACTTC	CAWSVDGLRQETQYF
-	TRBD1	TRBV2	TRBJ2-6	TGTGCCAGCAGTCTGAGGACAGGCGGGGCCAACGTCCTGACTTTC	CASSLRTGGANVLTF
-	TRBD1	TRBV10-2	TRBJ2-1	TGCGCCAGCAGCTCGGACAGGGTGTTCCACAATGAGCAGTTCTTC	CASSSDRVFHNEQFF
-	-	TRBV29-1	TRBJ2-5	TGCAGCGTAGGACAAAAGAACGAGACCCAGTACTTC	CSVGQKNETQYF
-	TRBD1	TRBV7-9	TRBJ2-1	TGTGCCAGCAGCTTGGGGAGGACAGGGTTGCACGATGAGCAGTTCTTC	CASSLGRTGLHDEQFF
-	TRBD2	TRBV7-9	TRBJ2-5	TGTGCCAGCTCGACTAGCGGGGGGATGTACCAAGAGACCCAGTACTTC	CASSTSGGMYQETQYF
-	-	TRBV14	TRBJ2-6	TGTGCCAGCAGCCGAGAGGGGGGGAGAAGCGTCTACTCTGGGGCCAACGTCCTGACTTTC	CASSREGGRSVYSGANVLTF
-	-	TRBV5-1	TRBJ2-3	TGCGCCAGCAGCCCAGGACTACTCACAGATACGCAGTATTTT	CASSPGLLTDTQYF
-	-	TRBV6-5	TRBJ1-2	TGTGCCAGCAGTCCAGGGCGGACGGAACTCTATGGCTACACCTTC	CASSPGRTELYGYTF
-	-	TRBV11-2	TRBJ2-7	TGTGCCAGCAGATCTACCCTAGTCCCCTACGAGCAGTACTTC	CASRSTLVPYEQYF
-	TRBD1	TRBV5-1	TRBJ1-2	TGCGCCAGCAGCTTGACTCTGGGACAGCCCTCTAACTATGGCTACACCTTC	CASSLTLGQPSNYGYTF
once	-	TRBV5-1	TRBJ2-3	TGCGCCAGCAGTTCCTACACAGATACGCAGTATTTT	CASSSYTDTQYF
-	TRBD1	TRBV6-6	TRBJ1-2	TGTGCCAGCGAACTGACAGGGGAGAAGGTCGGGGGCTACACCTTC	CASELTGEKVGGYTF
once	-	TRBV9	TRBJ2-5	TGTGCCAGCAGCCCCGGGGTATCTTACCAAGAGACCCAGTACTTC	CASSPGVSYQETQYF
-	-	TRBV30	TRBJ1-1	TGTGCCTGGAGGTTCACTCACACTGAAGCTTTCTTT	CAWRFTHTEAFF
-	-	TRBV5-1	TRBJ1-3	TGCGCCAGCAGCTTGGGTCAGGGTCTTAGTGGAAACACCATATATTTT	CASSLGQGLSGNTIYF
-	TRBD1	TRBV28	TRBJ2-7	TGTGCCAGCGGGACAGGTACCTACGAGCAGTACTTC	CASGTGTYEQYF
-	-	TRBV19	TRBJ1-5	TGTGCCAGTAGCACCACAGGGATCGGAAGCTTTAGCAATCAGCCCCAGCATTTT	CASSTTGIGSFSNQPQHF
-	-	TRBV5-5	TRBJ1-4	TGTGCCAGCCACTATAATCCGGGGGACGCGGCTAATGAAAAACTGTTTTTT	CASHYNPGDAANEKLFF
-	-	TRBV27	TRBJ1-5	TGTGCCAGCAGAACCCTCCAGGGTCAGCCCCAGCATTTT	CASRTLQGQPQHF
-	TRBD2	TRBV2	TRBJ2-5	TGTGCCAGCAGGCCCCTAGCGGGGGTCAAAGAGACCCAGTACTTC	CASRPLAGVKETQYF
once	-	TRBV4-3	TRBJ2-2	TGCGCCAGCAGCCCGAGAGGTCGCGACTCGCAGCTGTTTTTT	CASSPRGRDSQLFF
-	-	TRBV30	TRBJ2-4	TGTGCCTGGAGAGCGGTAGGGGGGGGCTCCGTTAAAAACATTCAGTACTTC	CAWRAVGGGSVKNIQYF
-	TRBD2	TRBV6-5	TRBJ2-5	TGTGCCAGCAGTTACGGCGTTAGCGGGTCTAGGGAGACCCAGTACTTC	CASSYGVSGSRETQYF
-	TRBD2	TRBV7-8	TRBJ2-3	TGTGCCAGCAGCTTCCTCGGGACTAGCGGGGTGGGTGGCACAGATACGCAGTATTTT	CASSFLGTSGVGGTDTQYF